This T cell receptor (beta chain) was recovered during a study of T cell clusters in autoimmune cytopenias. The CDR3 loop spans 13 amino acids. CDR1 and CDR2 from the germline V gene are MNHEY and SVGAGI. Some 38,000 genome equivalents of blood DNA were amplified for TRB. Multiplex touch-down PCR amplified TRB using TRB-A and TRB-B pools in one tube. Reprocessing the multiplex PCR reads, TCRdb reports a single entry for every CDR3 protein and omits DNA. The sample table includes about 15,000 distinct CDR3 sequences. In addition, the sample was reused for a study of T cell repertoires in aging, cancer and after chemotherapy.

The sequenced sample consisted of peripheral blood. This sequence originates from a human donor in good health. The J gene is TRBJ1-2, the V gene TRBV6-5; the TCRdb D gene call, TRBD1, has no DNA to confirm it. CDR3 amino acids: CASSPTGDYGYTF.